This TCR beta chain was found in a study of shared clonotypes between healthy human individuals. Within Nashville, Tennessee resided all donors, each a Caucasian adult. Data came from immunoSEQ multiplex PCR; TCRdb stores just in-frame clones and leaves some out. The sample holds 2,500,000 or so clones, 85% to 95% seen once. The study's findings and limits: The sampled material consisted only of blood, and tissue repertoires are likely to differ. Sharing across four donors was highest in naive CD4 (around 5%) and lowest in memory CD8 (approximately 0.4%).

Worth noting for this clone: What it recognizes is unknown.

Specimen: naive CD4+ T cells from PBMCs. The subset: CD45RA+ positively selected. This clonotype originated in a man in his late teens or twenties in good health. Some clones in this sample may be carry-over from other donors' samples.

The DNA for the CDR3 is TGTGCCAGCAGCCCGACAGGGGGCGCGCTGTTTTTT. This translates into CASSPTGGALFF. This rearrangement joins TRBV9 to TRBJ2-2, with 10 nucleotides matching TRBD1. The germline gives CDR1 SGDLS, CDR2 YYNGEE. This CDR3 region has 12 residues. Trimming cost V 4 bases and J 13 bases; bases outside gene matches: 4.